What follows are 11 T cell receptor beta chains derived from one specimen sequenced in a study of T cells in women clearing cervical HPV infection. Libraries were prepared by immunoSEQ multiplex PCR; TCRdb keeps only in-frame clonotypes and omits some of them. The repertoire table contains about 48,000 clones. Sequenced sample: blood buffy coat. These receptors were obtained from a woman aged 18 to 75 with a cervical HPV16 infection that either progressed to CIN3+ or cleared (not recorded which).

With regard to this clone: The read finishes 3 residues shy of the CDR3 end, and the germline J gene is used to complete it. The chain is built from TRBV19 and TRBJ1-1; the match to TRBD1 covers 9 bases. V gave up 5 bases and J gave up 0 bases; unmatched junction bases: 4. Germline V gives CDR1 LNHDA, CDR2 SQIVND (reference sequence). The CDR3 is 15 amino acids. CDR3 in amino acids: CASSPGTGLNTEAFF. The part of the CDR3 DNA that was read is TGTGCCAGTAGTCCCGGGACAGGGTTGAACACTGAA.

To note about this clone: The CDR3 is cut off 3 residues early in the read; its end comes from the germline J gene. The chain is built from TRBV19 and TRBJ2-7; the D is unclear. Trimming cost V 5 bases and J 0 bases, with 11 bases left between them. Germline-derived CDR1 and CDR2 are LNHDA and SQIVND (reference sequence). This CDR3 contains 14 residues. Partial CDR3 DNA: TGTGCCAGTAGTTTTTCCCTCAGCTCCTACGAG. It is translated as CASSFSLSSYE. The full-length CDR3 reads as CASSFSLSSYEQYF. The variable domain in full, completed from reference TRBV19 and TRBJ2-7, reads DGGITQSPKYLFRKEGQNVTLSCEQNLNHDAMYWYRQDPGQGLRLIYYSQIVNDFQKGDIAEGYSVSREKKESFPLTVTSAQKNPTAFYLCASSFSLSSYEQYFGPGTRLTVT.

A remark on this clone: Read sequence stops 3 residues before the CDR3 end, and the germline J gene provides the missing end. This chain uses TRBV9 with TRBJ2-3, with TRBD2 identical over 7 bases. Germline assignment: CDR1 SGDLS and CDR2 YYNGEE. With V trimmed by 4 bases and J by 2 bases, 13 bases remained unmatched. The CDR3 totals 17 residues. CDR3 bases read: TGTGCCAGCAGCTCTCTCATTCCGGGGGGACTCACAGATACG. The encoded protein is CASSSLIPGGLTDT. The whole CDR3 protein is CASSSLIPGGLTDTQYF.

Concerning this clone itself: The read ends 3 residues early relative to the CDR3; the germline J gene fills the gap. The V and J genes are TRBV14 and TRBJ2-2; 7 nucleotides line up with TRBD1. The CDR3 contains 15 residues. J lost 0 bases, V lost 3 bases, and 1 base had no gene match. The germline V gene encodes CDR1 SGHDN and CDR2 FVKESK. CDR3 loop: CASSQGQTNTGELFF. CDR3 DNA, as far as it was read: TGTGCCAGCAGCCAGGGACAGACGAACACCGGGGAG.

In regard to this clone: Read sequence stops 3 residues before the CDR3 end, and the germline J gene provides the missing end. This chain joins TRBV11-3 and TRBJ1-6, with 8 bases identical to TRBD1. From germline, CDR1 is SGHNT and CDR2 YENEEA. J lost 5 bases, V lost 8 bases, and 5 bases had no gene match. The CDR3 runs 14 residues. This chain's CDR3 is CASRGQGDNSPLHF. CDR3 bases read: TGTGCCAGCCGCGGACAGGGTGATAATTCACCC.

As concerns this clone: Read sequence stops 3 residues before the CDR3 end, and the germline J gene provides the missing end. This chain links TRBV30 with TRBJ1-4; TRBD1 agrees at 7 bases. V shed 7 bases, J shed 5 bases, and the junction held 7 bases outside the gene matches. Germline values: CDR1 GTSNPN, CDR2 SVGIG (reference sequence). The CDR3 totals 13 residues. Partial CDR3 DNA: TGTGCCTTCCAGACAGGGCCCAATGAAAAA. It translates to CAFQTGPNEK. The full CDR3 protein reads CAFQTGPNEKLFF.

As concerns this clone: The read halts 3 residues ahead of the CDR3 end, with the missing end drawn from the germline J gene. The V gene is TRBV28, the J gene TRBJ2-1; TRBD2 agrees at 9 bases. From germline, CDR1 is MDHEN and CDR2 SYDVKM. This CDR3 has 17 amino acids. V lost 2 bases and J lost 6; bases outside the gene matches: 11. CDR3 loop: CASSLNPPGLAGNEQFF. CDR3 DNA (partial): TGTGCCAGCAGTTTAAACCCCCCGGGACTAGCCGGCAATGAG.

Details on this clone: The sequence runs out 3 residues before the end of the CDR3; the remainder is reconstructed from the germline J gene. This chain links TRBV28 with TRBJ1-1; 7 bases map to TRBD1. This CDR3 region has 14 residues. V lost 6 bases and J lost 2; bases outside the gene matches: 6. CDR1 and CDR2 from the germline V gene are MDHEN and SYDVKM. The DNA read from the CDR3 is TGTGCCAGCAGACCCGGGACAGCAAACACTGAA. Residues: CASRPGTANTE. The entire CDR3 protein reads CASRPGTANTEAFF.

Concerning this clone itself: The read gets to within 3 residues of the CDR3 end, and the germline J gene fills in the rest. This chain connects TRBV19 to TRBJ2-7, with a possible D match to TRBD1 (6 bases). The germline gives CDR1 LNHDA, CDR2 SQIVND (reference sequence). The V and J ends lost 3 bases and 2 bases respectively, with 17 bases between them. The CDR3 is 16 amino acids. The CDR3 loop is CASSMRGRTETYEQYF. The sequenced part of the CDR3 DNA is TGTGCCAGTAGTATGAGGGGAAGGACAGAGACCTACGAG.

In the case of this clone: The read ends 3 residues shy of where the CDR3 ends; the end is completed using the germline J gene. This chain uses TRBV20-1 with TRBJ2-1, with TRBD2 matching over 7 bases. CDR3 size: 15 residues. Germline CDR1 and CDR2: DFQATT and SNEGSKA (reference sequence). Trimming took 6 bases from V and 2 from J; bases not matched to a gene: 10. Partial CDR3 DNA: TGCAGTGCCTCTAGCGGCAATAACCCCTACAATGAG. As protein: CSASSGNNPYNE. The CDR3 reads in full as CSASSGNNPYNEQFF.

About this clone: The CDR3 end lies 3 residues beyond the end of the read and is filled in from the germline J gene. The gene calls are TRBV7-2 and TRBJ2-5; TRBD1 matches at 9 bases. V gave up 6 bases and J gave up 4 bases; unmatched junction bases: 3. Germline CDR1 is SGHTA and CDR2 is FQGNSA. This CDR3 has 13 residues. Incomplete CDR3 DNA: TGTGCCAGCAGGGGACAGGGCAGAGAGACC. Residues: CASRGQGRET. The whole CDR3 is CASRGQGRETQYF.